These T cell receptor beta chains were read from a single sample in a study of blood T cell repertoires in COVID-19. Method: immunoSEQ multiplex PCR; TCRdb's copy keeps in-frame clones and lacks some. The sample comprises about 64,000 clones, roughly 91% of which are singletons, and roughly 1.5% rests with the top ten. Input material: peripheral blood. These receptors originate from a human donor in a cohort sampled during active COVID-19. Each CDR3 is given with its conserved first and last residue. A D gene is named only where the DNA matches it firmly. Some rows have no size entry. The others give once, few or many, or a class for an expanded clone.

15	TRBV7-2	NA	TRBJ1-2	NA	CASSLAPGTKYGYTF	TGTGCCAGCAGCTTAGCGCCCGGGACAAAATATGGCTACACCTTC
17	TRBV28	TRBD1	TRBJ1-4	once	CASSFSFMDRGDEKLFF	TGTGCCAGCAGTTTTAGTTTCATGGACAGGGGAGATGAAAAACTGTTTTTT
16	TRBV5-1	TRBD2	TRBJ2-3	NA	CASSPTSGRLGDTQYF	TGCGCCAGCAGCCCAACTAGCGGGAGGCTGGGGGATACGCAGTATTTT
18	TRBV23-1	TRBD1	TRBJ2-5	NA	CASSPGTGRQGAQETQYF	TGCGCCAGCAGCCCCGGGACGGGGAGACAGGGGGCTCAAGAGACCCAGTACTTC
14	TRBV3-1/TRBV3-2	TRBD2	TRBJ2-1	NA	CASSYTSGNNEQFF	TGTGCCAGCAGCTATACTAGCGGGAACAATGAGCAGTTCTTC
17	TRBV7-6	TRBD2	TRBJ2-1	NA	CASSPGLAAGVYNEQFF	TGTGCCAGCAGCCCGGGGTTAGCGGCGGGAGTCTACAATGAGCAGTTCTTC
15	TRBV19	NA	TRBJ1-4	NA	CASSIQDRTNEKLFF	TGTGCCAGTAGTATTCAGGACAGAACTAATGAAAAACTGTTTTTT
15	TRBV11-3	NA	TRBJ2-1	NA	CASSLGGGASNEQFF	TGTGCCAGCAGTCTAGGGGGAGGGGCATCTAATGAGCAGTTCTTC
16	TRBV7-2	NA	TRBJ2-5	NA	CASRGQGRLKQETQYF	TGTGCCAGCAGGGGTCAAGGCAGGCTCAAACAAGAGACCCAGTACTTC
15	TRBV3-1/TRBV3-2	TRBD2	TRBJ2-7	once	CASSQLAGGPNEQYF	TGTGCCAGCAGCCAACTAGCGGGAGGGCCGAACGAGCAGTACTTC
13	TRBV27	NA	TRBJ1-1	NA	CASSSPQGFKAFF	TGTGCCAGCAGTTCCCCCCAGGGGTTCAAAGCTTTCTTT
13	TRBV6-5	TRBD1	TRBJ1-6	few	CASRDRGLSPLHF	TGTGCCAGCAGGGACAGGGGCTTATCACCCCTCCACTTT
12	TRBV18	NA	TRBJ2-7	once	CASSPLGDEQYF	TGTGCCAGCTCACCATTGGGAGACGAGCAGTACTTC
16	TRBV5-1	TRBD1	TRBJ2-7	NA	CASNPGGTGGLYEQYF	TGCGCCAGCAACCCCGGAGGGACAGGGGGCCTCTACGAGCAGTACTTC
15	TRBV5-1	TRBD2	TRBJ2-5	NA	CASRLAGDYQETQYF	TGCGCCAGCAGGTTAGCGGGAGATTACCAAGAGACCCAGTACTTC
16	TRBV15	TRBD1	TRBJ2-3	NA	CATSRDQGASTDTQYF	TGTGCCACCAGCAGAGACCAGGGGGCGAGCACAGATACGCAGTATTTT
14	TRBV15	NA	TRBJ2-2	NA	CATLTSRNTGELFF	TGTGCCACCCTTACTTCACGGAACACCGGGGAGCTGTTTTTT
17	TRBV3-1/TRBV3-2	NA	TRBJ2-3	NA	CASSQAAWTGSTDTQYF	TGTGCCAGCAGCCAAGCTGCCTGGACGGGAAGCACAGATACGCAGTATTTT
14	TRBV11-3	NA	TRBJ2-7	NA	CASSRGGTAYEQYF	TGTGCCAGCAGCCGGGGGGGGACAGCCTACGAGCAGTACTTC
16	TRBV9	NA	TRBJ2-3	NA	CASSLWTGVGTDTQYF	TGTGCCAGCAGCCTATGGACTGGTGTAGGCACAGATACGCAGTATTTT
16	TRBV5-1	NA	TRBJ1-6	NA	CASSSHQRQEDSPLHF	TGCGCCAGCAGCTCCCACCAGAGACAGGAAGATTCACCCCTCCACTTT
16	TRBV5-5	NA	TRBJ2-5	NA	CASSLPLTGFQETQYF	TGTGCCAGCAGCCTACCCCTCACAGGGTTCCAAGAGACCCAGTACTTC
14	TRBV19	NA	TRBJ2-3	NA	CASTLEMFGDTQYF	TGTGCCAGTACCCTTGAAATGTTCGGGGATACGCAGTATTTT
12	TRBV10-1	NA	TRBJ2-2	NA	CASSRNTGELFF	TGCGCCAGCAGCAGGAACACCGGGGAGCTGTTTTTT
12	TRBV6-5	TRBD2	TRBJ2-7	NA	CASSYRGGEQYF	TGTGCCAGCAGTTACCGCGGGGGCGAGCAGTACTTC
10	TRBV7-9	NA	TRBJ2-7	NA	CASSRGEVAF	TGTGCCAGCAGCCGAGGGGAGGTAGCTTTC
13	TRBV18	NA	TRBJ2-7	NA	CASSPSGSYEQYF	TGTGCCAGCTCCCCTTCAGGATCCTACGAGCAGTACTTC
14	TRBV4-2	TRBD1	TRBJ1-1	NA	CASSHEGAGTEAFF	TGTGCCAGCAGTCATGAGGGGGCTGGCACTGAAGCTTTCTTT
20	TRBV21-1	NA	TRBJ2-6	NA	CASSKKYVGTGGSGANVLTF	TGTGCCAGCAGCAAAAAATACGTGGGGACAGGTGGTTCTGGGGCCAACGTCCTGACTTTC
14	TRBV19	NA	TRBJ1-5	once	CASRQTGRNQPQHF	TGTGCCAGTAGACAAACGGGAAGGAATCAGCCCCAGCATTTT
15	TRBV28	NA	TRBJ1-4	NA	CASSLAQATNEKLFF	TGTGCCAGCAGTTTAGCCCAGGCAACTAATGAAAAACTGTTTTTT
15	TRBV19	TRBD2	TRBJ2-1	once	CASSTSGRAGDEQFF	TGTGCCAGTAGTACTAGCGGGAGGGCCGGTGATGAGCAGTTCTTC
16	TRBV27	TRBD2	TRBJ2-5	NA	CASSDGLAGVFETQYF	TGTGCCAGCAGCGACGGACTAGCGGGAGTTTTTGAGACCCAGTACTTC
15	TRBV18	TRBD1	TRBJ1-2	NA	CASSPMDRGREGYTF	TGTGCCAGCTCACCAATGGACAGGGGTAGGGAAGGCTACACCTTC
17	TRBV27	TRBD1	TRBJ2-7	NA	CASSLKPGQGASYEQYF	TGTGCCAGCAGTTTAAAACCGGGACAGGGGGCCTCCTACGAGCAGTACTTC
13	TRBV6-5	TRBD2	TRBJ2-5	once	CASRPSGTETQYF	TGTGCCAGCCGTCCTAGCGGGACGGAGACCCAGTACTTC